The TCR beta chain under discussion was sequenced for a study of response to subunit inactivated influenza vaccine. TCRdb reanalysed the RT-PCR reads using MiXCR and keeps one entry per CDR3 protein. Of roughly 550,000 distinct CDR3 sequences listed, 20% to 25% are singletons. J lost 5 bases, V lost 5 bases, and 9 bases had no gene match. Germline CDR1 MNHEY, CDR2 SMNVEV (reference sequence). The CDR3 covers 16 residues. These records were also assigned to another study, of T cells expressing NK-cell markers. This second study says: Production of TCR beta cDNA relied on 5'RACE template switching with UMIs. Restricting sorting to alpha-beta TCR T cells was achieved in several experiments by an anti-gamma-delta TCR antibody. Of CD8+ T cells, 1.0-7.0% belonged to dominant NKG2C+ clonotypes in several donors. Researchers report these clonotypes also headed the CD3+CD56-NKG2C+ fraction in a handful of donors. What remained unclear was the HCMV specificity of expanded NKG2C+ T cell clones.

The TCR comes from a man aged 50 to 59 who received an inactivated influenza vaccine. V gene TRBV27 combines with J gene TRBJ2-1, with 10 bases that match TRBD2. The starting material was CD4+ T cells sorted from PBMCs, obtained 11 to 12 days after vaccination. The CDR3 is CASSLLGLAKNNEQFF. The CDR3 DNA reads TGTGCCAGCAGTCTGTTGGGACTAGCGAAAAACAATGAGCAGTTCTTC.